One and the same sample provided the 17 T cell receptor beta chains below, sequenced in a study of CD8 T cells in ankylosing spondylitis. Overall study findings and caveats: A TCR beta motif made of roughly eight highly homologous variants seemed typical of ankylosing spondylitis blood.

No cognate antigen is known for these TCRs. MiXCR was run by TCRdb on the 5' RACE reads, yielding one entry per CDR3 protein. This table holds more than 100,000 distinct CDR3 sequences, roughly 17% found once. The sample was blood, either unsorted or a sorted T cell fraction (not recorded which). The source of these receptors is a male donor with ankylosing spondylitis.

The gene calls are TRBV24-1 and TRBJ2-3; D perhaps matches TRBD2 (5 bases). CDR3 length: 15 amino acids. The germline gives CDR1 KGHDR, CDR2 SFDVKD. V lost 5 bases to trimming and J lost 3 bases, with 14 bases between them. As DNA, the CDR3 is TGTGCCACCAGTGTCAGGATAGGCGGGACAGATACGCAGTATTTT. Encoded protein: CATSVRIGGTDTQYF.

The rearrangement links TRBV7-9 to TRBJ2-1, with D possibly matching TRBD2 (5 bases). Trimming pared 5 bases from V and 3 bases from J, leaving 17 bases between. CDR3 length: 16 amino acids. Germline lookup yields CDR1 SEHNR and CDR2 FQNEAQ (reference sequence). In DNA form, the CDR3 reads TGTGCCAGCAGCCCTCTCCCAGCGGAACTCTACAATGAGCAGTTCTTC. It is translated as CASSPLPAELYNEQFF.

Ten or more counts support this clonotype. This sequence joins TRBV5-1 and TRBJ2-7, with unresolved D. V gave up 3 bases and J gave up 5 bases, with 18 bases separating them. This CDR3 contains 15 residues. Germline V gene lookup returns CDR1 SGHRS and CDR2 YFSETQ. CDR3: CASSYDGLGIDEQYF. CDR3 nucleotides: TGCGCCAGCAGCTACGACGGCCTAGGGATCGACGAGCAGTACTTC.

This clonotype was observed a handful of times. Here the CDR3 DNA reads TGTGCCAGCAGCTTACTGTTTCTCCAATATATGAATCAGGGTTCCACCGGGGAGCTGTTTTTT. Protein: CASSLLFLQYMNQGSTGELFF. The chain couples TRBV7-6 to TRBJ2-2, with a weak D call TRBD1 (5 bases). Trimming cost V 2 bases and J 4 bases, with 29 bases left between them. Germline CDR1 and CDR2: SGHVS and FNYEAQ. The CDR3 runs 21 residues.

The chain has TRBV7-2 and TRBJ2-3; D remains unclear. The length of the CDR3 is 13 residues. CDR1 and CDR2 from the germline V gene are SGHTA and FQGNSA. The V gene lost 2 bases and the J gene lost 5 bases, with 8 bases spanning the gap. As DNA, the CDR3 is TGTGCCAGCAGCTTATTACGGGTAGATACGCAGTATTTT. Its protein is CASSLLRVDTQYF. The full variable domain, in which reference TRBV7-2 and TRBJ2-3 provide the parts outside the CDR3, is GAGVSQSPSNKVTEKGKDVELRCDPISGHTALYWYRQSLGQGLEFLIYFQGNSAPDKSGLPSDRFSAERTGGSVSTLTIQRTQQEDSAVYLCASSLLRVDTQYFGPGTRLTVL.

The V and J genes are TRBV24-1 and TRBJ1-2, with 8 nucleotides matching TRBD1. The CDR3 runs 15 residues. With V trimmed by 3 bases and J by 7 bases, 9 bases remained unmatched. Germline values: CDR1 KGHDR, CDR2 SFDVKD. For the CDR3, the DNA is TGTGCCACCAGTGATGGGACAGGAGCCCTTACTGGCTACACCTTC. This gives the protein CATSDGTGALTGYTF.

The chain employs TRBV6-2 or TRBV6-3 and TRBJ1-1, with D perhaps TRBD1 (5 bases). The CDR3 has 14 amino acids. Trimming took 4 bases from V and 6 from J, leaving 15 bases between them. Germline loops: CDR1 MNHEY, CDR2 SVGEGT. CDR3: CASSSSGAYAEAFF. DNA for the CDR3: TGTGCCAGCAGTTCATCCGGGGCCTACGCTGAAGCTTTCTTT.

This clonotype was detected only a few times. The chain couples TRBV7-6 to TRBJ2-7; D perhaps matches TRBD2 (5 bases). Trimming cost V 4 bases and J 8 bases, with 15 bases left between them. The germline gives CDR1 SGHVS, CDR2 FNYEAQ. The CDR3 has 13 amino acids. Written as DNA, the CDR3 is TGTGCCAGCAGCTCCGGGTTTGGGAGCCAGCAGTACTTC. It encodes CASSSGFGSQQYF.

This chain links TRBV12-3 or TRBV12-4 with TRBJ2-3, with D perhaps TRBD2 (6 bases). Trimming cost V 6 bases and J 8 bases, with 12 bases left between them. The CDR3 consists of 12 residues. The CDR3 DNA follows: TGTGCCAGCAGCCTCGGAGGGCCTACGCAGTATTTT. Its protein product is CASSLGGPTQYF.

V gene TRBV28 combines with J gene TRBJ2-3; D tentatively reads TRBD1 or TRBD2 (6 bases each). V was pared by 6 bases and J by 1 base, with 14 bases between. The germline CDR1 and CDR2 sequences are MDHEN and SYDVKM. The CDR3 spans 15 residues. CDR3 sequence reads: CASSPGRGGTDTQYF. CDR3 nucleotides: TGTGCCAGCAGCCCCGGTAGGGGGGGCACAGATACGCAGTATTTT.

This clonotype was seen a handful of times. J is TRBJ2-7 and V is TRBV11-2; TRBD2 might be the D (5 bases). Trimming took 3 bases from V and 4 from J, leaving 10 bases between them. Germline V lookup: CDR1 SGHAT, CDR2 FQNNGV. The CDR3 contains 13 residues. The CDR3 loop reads CASSFFPGYEQYF. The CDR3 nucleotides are TGTGCCAGCAGCTTTTTTCCGGGATACGAGCAGTACTTC.

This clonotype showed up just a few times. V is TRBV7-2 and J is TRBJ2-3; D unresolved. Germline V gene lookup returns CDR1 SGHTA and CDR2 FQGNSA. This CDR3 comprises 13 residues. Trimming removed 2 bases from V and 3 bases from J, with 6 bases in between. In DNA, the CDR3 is TGTGCCAGCAGCTTATTGGGGACAGATACGCAGTATTTT. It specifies CASSLLGTDTQYF.

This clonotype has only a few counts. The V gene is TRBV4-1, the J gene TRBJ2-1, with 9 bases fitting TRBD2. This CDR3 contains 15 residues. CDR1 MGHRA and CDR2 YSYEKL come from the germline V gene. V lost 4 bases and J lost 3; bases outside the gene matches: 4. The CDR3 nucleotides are TGCGCCAGCAGCCTTGGACTAGCGAACTACAATGAGCAGTTCTTC. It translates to CASSLGLANYNEQFF.

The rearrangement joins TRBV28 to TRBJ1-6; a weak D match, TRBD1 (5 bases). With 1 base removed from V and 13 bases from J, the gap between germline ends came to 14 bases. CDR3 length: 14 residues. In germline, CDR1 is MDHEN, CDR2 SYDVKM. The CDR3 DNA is TGTGCCAGCAGTTTATCCCCGAGCGGGGCCCCCCTCCACTTT. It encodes CASSLSPSGAPLHF.

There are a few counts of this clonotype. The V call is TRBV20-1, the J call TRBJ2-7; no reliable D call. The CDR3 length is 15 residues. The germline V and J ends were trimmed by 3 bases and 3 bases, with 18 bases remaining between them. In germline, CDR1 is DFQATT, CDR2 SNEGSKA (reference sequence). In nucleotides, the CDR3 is TGCAGTGCTAGCCCCAGGTTGGCAGGTCTCTACGAGCAGTACTTC. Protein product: CSASPRLAGLYEQYF.

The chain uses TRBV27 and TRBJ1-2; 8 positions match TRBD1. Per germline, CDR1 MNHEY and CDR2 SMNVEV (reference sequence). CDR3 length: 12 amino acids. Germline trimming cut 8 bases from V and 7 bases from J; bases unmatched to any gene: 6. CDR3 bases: TGTGCCAGCTCCACTACAGGGGGTGGCTACACCTTC. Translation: CASSTTGGGYTF.

For the CDR3, the DNA is TGTGCCAGTAGTATAGACCACAGGAGCTCCTACGAGCAGTACTTC. Translated, it gives CASSIDHRSSYEQYF. The chain combines TRBV19 with TRBJ2-7, with D perhaps TRBD1 (5 bases). CDR3 length: 15 residues. In germline, CDR1 is LNHDA, CDR2 SQIVND (reference sequence). The germline V and J ends were trimmed by 0 bases and 0 bases, with 9 bases remaining between them.